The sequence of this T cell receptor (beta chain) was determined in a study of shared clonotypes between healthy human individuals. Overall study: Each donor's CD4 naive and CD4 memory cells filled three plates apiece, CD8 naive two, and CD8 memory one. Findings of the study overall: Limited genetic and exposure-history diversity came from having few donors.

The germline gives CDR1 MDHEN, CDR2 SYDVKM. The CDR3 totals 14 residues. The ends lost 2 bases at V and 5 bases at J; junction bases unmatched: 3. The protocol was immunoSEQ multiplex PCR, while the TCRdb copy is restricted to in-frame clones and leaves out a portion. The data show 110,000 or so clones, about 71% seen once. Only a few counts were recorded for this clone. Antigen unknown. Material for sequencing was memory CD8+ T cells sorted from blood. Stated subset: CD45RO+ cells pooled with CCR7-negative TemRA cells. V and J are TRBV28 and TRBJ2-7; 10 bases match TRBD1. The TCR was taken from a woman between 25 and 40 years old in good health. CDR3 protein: CASSLGTGVHEQYF. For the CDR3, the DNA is TGTGCCAGCAGTTTAGGGACAGGGGTCCACGAGCAGTACTTC.